The 10 T cell receptor beta chains reported below all come from one sample, sequenced in a study of T-cell memory formation after mild COVID-19. TCRdb redid the calling of the 5' RACE reads with MiXCR, one entry per CDR3 protein. The data show 90,000 to 120,000 distinct CDR3 sequences, 11% seen once. The sequenced material came from PBMCs or a T cell subset sorted from them (not recorded which). The receptor source for this set is a man aged 18 to 29 who had mild COVID-19 (a few samples of this study predate the infection). Cell type and time point are not known.

This chain's CDR3 is CASSVATESTEAFF. The CDR3 region has the DNA TGTGCCAGCAGCGTAGCGACAGAGAGCACTGAAGCTTTCTTT. This rearrangement joins TRBV9 to TRBJ1-1; a possible D gene is TRBD1 (5 bases). The CDR3 consists of 14 residues. Per germline, CDR1 SGDLS and CDR2 YYNGEE. V lost 0 bases to trimming and J lost 4 bases, with 10 bases between them.

The chain carries TRBV29-1 and TRBJ1-1; no firm D call. Trimming left V 2 bases short and J 2 bases short, with 6 bases between. The length of the CDR3 is 12 residues. CDR1 is SQVTM, CDR2 ANQGSEA, per germline. The CDR3 loop is CSVETTNTEAFF. As DNA, the CDR3 is TGCAGCGTTGAAACGACAAACACTGAAGCTTTCTTT. The full variable domain, completed using reference TRBV29-1 and TRBJ1-1, is SAVISQKPSRDICQRGTSLTIQCQVDSQVTMMFWYRQQPGQSLTLIATANQGSEATYESGFVIDKFPISRPNLTFSTLTVSNMSPEDSSIYLCSVETTNTEAFFGQGTRLTVV.

J is TRBJ1-2 and V is TRBV27, with 7 bases that match TRBD1. From germline, CDR1 is MNHEY and CDR2 SMNVEV (reference sequence). The CDR3 length is 13 residues. J lost 4 bases, V lost 6 bases, and 5 bases had no gene match. The CDR3 is CASRTTGVYGYTF. DNA for the CDR3: TGTGCCAGCAGGACTACAGGGGTCTATGGCTACACCTTC.

The table lists this clonotype with a few counts. The chain employs TRBV29-1 and TRBJ2-3; 15 bases match TRBD2. The V and J ends lost 8 bases and 13 bases, in that order; junction bases with no gene match: 7. The CDR3 covers 12 residues. Looked up from germline, CDR1 is SQVTM and CDR2 is ANQGSEA. The CDR3 sequence: CSTRTSGGVKYF. CDR3 nucleotide sequence: TGCAGCACCAGGACTAGCGGGGGGGTCAAGTATTTT.

This clonotype was counted only a few times. V gene TRBV11-3 combines with J gene TRBJ2-1; no clear D gene. The CDR3 is made up of 13 amino acids. V was pared by 1 base and J by 8 bases, with 9 bases between. Germline V CDR1 and CDR2: SGHNT, YENEEA. The CDR3: CASSLGPGDEQFF. CDR3 nucleotide sequence: TGTGCCAGCAGCTTAGGTCCCGGTGATGAGCAGTTCTTC.

This chain uses TRBV12-3 or TRBV12-4 with TRBJ1-2, with TRBD1 identical over 7 bases. The junction had 6 bases not matched to a gene; V was cut back by 6 bases and J by 8 bases. This CDR3 region has 12 residues. The CDR3 DNA is TGTGCCAGCAGGCGACAGGGAGGAGGCTACACCTTC. Its translation is CASRRQGGGYTF.

This clonotype was detected many times. This chain links TRBV5-1 with TRBJ2-7; possibly TRBD1 or TRBD2 for D (5 bases each). The CDR3 is 14 residues long. V shed 0 bases and J shed 3 bases, with 10 bases lying between them. The germline gives CDR1 SGHRS, CDR2 YFSETQ. CDR3 DNA sequence: TGCGCCAGCAGCTTGGGGGACGCTAGCTACGAGCAGTACGTC. Its protein is CASSLGDASYEQYV.

The V gene is TRBV5-4, the J gene TRBJ2-3; unclear D gene. Trimming took off 0 bases at V and 4 bases at J, with 6 bases between the two ends. Germline values: CDR1 SGHNT, CDR2 YYREEE (reference sequence). This CDR3 is 13 amino acids long. Written as DNA, the CDR3 is TGTGCCAGCAGCTTGGGGTCGGCAGATACGCAGTATTTT. Translating gives CASSLGSADTQYF.

This clonotype was detected a few times. The rearrangement links TRBV9 to TRBJ1-1; 10 bases match TRBD1. Germline values: CDR1 SGDLS, CDR2 YYNGEE. There are 18 residues in the CDR3. After removal of 4 bases from V and 0 bases from J, the junction contained 12 bases not matched to a gene. DNA for the CDR3: TGTGCCAGCAGCACATTGACAGGGGGCGGCTTCATGAACACTGAAGCTTTCTTT. It translates to CASSTLTGGGFMNTEAFF.

The rearrangement joins TRBV12-3 or TRBV12-4 to TRBJ1-1, with 12 bases aligning to TRBD1. V trimming: 4 bases; J trimming: 7 bases; junction bases outside the gene matches: 7. The CDR3 is made up of 15 amino acids. The CDR3 reads CASSWGQGAPGEAFF. Here the CDR3 DNA reads TGTGCCAGCAGTTGGGGACAGGGGGCGCCCGGTGAAGCTTTCTTT.